One and the same sample provided the 12 T cell receptor beta chains below, sequenced in a study of spatial heterogeneity in lung cancer. Findings and limits, study-wide: Expanded alpha and beta TCR counts within tumors tracked tumor mutation counts.

Sample time point: sample taken at primary tumor resection. No antigen is known for these receptors. TCRdb reprocessed the 5' RACE reads via MiXCR and lists one record per CDR3 protein. The sample has around 5,000 distinct CDR3 sequences; just under 30% are singletons. Here the sequenced sample was lung tumor tissue, taken at surgery. Every receptor here comes from a female donor with early-stage non-small cell lung cancer.

This chain joins TRBV3-1 and TRBJ2-7, with 9 nucleotides matching TRBD1. The J segment lost 5 bases and the V segment lost 4 bases, leaving 6 bases of the junction unmatched. This CDR3 comprises 14 residues. Germline V gene sequence: CDR1 LGHDT, CDR2 YNNKEL (reference sequence). CDR3 sequence reads: CASSPRDRDHEQYF. CDR3 bases: TGTGCCAGCAGCCCCCGGGACAGGGATCACGAGCAGTACTTC.

In this sample, this clonotype is medium-sized. The chain couples TRBV7-9 to TRBJ1-4; D not certain. This CDR3 contains 11 residues. Germline V gives CDR1 SEHNR, CDR2 FQNEAQ (reference sequence). Trimming left V 6 bases short and J 6 bases short, with 5 bases between. This CDR3 reads CASSNYEKLFF. The CDR3 region has the DNA TGTGCCAGCAGTAACTATGAAAAACTGTTTTTT.

This rearrangement joins TRBV30 to TRBJ2-5; D may be TRBD1 (6 bases). Deletions cut 1 base from V and 1 base from J, with 10 bases between. The CDR3 extends over 14 amino acids. The germline V gene has CDR1 GTSNPN and CDR2 SVGIG (reference sequence). CDR3: CAWSAGQIQETQYF. The CDR3 DNA sequence: TGTGCCTGGAGTGCCGGACAGATCCAAGAGACCCAGTACTTC.

By sample share, this clonotype is medium-sized. The chain recombines TRBV6-6 with TRBJ2-7, with 8 bases aligning to TRBD1. In germline, CDR1 is MNHNY, CDR2 SVGAGI (reference sequence). The CDR3 is 14 residues long. The trim removed 4 bases at V and 2 bases at J, leaving 4 bases unmatched. CDR3 nucleotides: TGTGCCAGCAGTTCGACAGGGGTGACCTACGAGCAGTACTTC. This gives the protein CASSSTGVTYEQYF.

This clonotype occurred many times. J is TRBJ2-7 and V is TRBV28, with D possibly being TRBD2 (6 bases). Trimming took off 6 bases at V and 3 bases at J, with 9 bases between the two ends. The CDR3 length is 12 residues. Per the germline V gene, CDR1 is MDHEN and CDR2 is SYDVKM. The CDR3 reads CASREGFYEQYF. Here the CDR3 DNA reads TGTGCCAGCAGGGAGGGGTTCTACGAGCAGTACTTC.

This clonotype was seen at least ten times. The chain carries TRBV7-8 and TRBJ2-2; D unclear. Germline CDR1 reads SGHVS; CDR2 reads FQNEAQ. The CDR3 is made up of 13 amino acids. Deletions cut 8 bases from V and 5 bases from J, with 12 bases between. For the CDR3, the DNA is TGTGCCAGCTCTAAGGGTTGGACCGGGGAGCTGTTTTTT. As protein: CASSKGWTGELFF.

In this sample, this clonotype turned up once. The V and J genes are TRBV6-1 and TRBJ1-1; TRBD1 matches at 7 bases. The CDR3 covers 12 residues. The germline V gene has CDR1 MNHNS and CDR2 SASEGT. The chain's CDR3 is CALRGGWTEAFF. The CDR3 coding sequence is TGTGCACTCAGGGGGGGATGGACTGAAGCTTTCTTT.

The chain has TRBV6-5 and TRBJ2-1, with 13 bases lining up with TRBD2. The CDR3 is 15 amino acids. Germline values: CDR1 MNHEY, CDR2 SVGAGI. The V and J ends lost 8 bases and 5 bases, in that order; junction bases with no gene match: 6. CDR3 sequence reads: CASHQLAGGHNEQFF. The CDR3 DNA sequence: TGTGCCAGCCACCAACTAGCGGGAGGGCACAATGAGCAGTTCTTC.

The V gene is TRBV4-2, the J gene TRBJ2-7; TRBD2 matches at 9 bases. After removal of 5 bases from V and 6 bases from J, the junction contained 11 bases not matched to a gene. Germline V gene sequence: CDR1 LGHNA, CDR2 YNFKEQ. The CDR3 spans 15 residues. The CDR3: CASSLPGVAGAEQYF. CDR3 nucleotide sequence: TGTGCCAGCAGCTTGCCCGGGGTAGCGGGAGCCGAGCAGTACTTC.

This clonotype is labeled medium-sized. The J gene is TRBJ1-6, the V gene TRBV19; 9 bases match TRBD1. Trimming took 9 bases from V and 10 from J; bases not matched to a gene: 7. This CDR3 has 13 amino acids. Looked up from germline, CDR1 is LNHDA and CDR2 is SQIVND (reference sequence). CDR3 in DNA: TGTGCCAGCACGACAGGGGGTGACTCACCCCTCCACTTT. Amino acids: CASTTGGDSPLHF.

This clonotype ranks as medium-sized. This chain connects TRBV7-2 to TRBJ2-3; the match to TRBD2 covers 8 bases. The CDR3 length is 14 residues. CDR1 SGHTA and CDR2 FQGNSA come from the germline V gene. With 1 base clipped from V and 14 bases from J, the junction kept 11 bases outside the gene matches. The CDR3 spells CASSLVSSGGTSYF. The CDR3 coding sequence is TGTGCCAGCAGCTTAGTATCCAGCGGGGGTACTTCGTATTTT.

This clonotype is judged medium-sized. The rearrangement joins TRBV6-2 or TRBV6-3 to TRBJ2-5; D remains ambiguous. The CDR3 covers 11 residues. The V end lost 2 bases, the J end lost 5 bases, and 3 bases lay between the germline ends. Per germline, CDR1 MNHEY and CDR2 SVGEGT. The CDR3 DNA follows: TGTGCCAGCAGTTACGGGGAGACCCAGTACTTC. This translates into CASSYGETQYF.